A single T cell receptor (beta chain) is shown here with its context. This clonotype was observed a single time. Its antigen is currently not known. No quality values exist for individual bases; no much larger clone is one base distant. The sample originates from a study of blood T cells in healthy people across ages (dated by TCRdb to between 2015 and 2016). In the study overall: In model experiments, template switching captured roughly one uniquely barcoded TCR beta cDNA molecule for every two T cells. The study analyzed two additional independent replicas of 1 million unique cDNA reads from the same blood draw for two donors, one aged 18 to 29 and one aged 80 or older. The donors were divided into four age groups: young (average around 15 years), middle-aged (about 41), aged (approximately 62) and long-lived (nearly 85). To avoid experimental bias, donors of different ages were randomly spread across the sequencing lanes. The study measured age-related changes in TCR beta repertoire diversity using deep sequencing normalized with unique cDNA molecular identifiers.

The library was built by means of 5' RACE. The instrument given in TCRdb is Illumina HiSeq 2500. The second PCR ran for roughly 7 to 12 cycles and used a J-beta primer mix along with a sample-barcoded 5' primer. Each TCR beta cDNA molecule received a unique molecular identifier from a template-switch 5' adaptor carrying 12 random nucleotides. Each sample yielded at least 2.5 million CDR3-containing paired-end reads. The Mint cDNA synthesis kit, primed by a TRBC-specific oligonucleotide, was used to synthesize first-strand cDNA from all RNA. Following uracil-DNA glycosylase treatment, all cDNA underwent a first 18-cycle PCR with the universal primers M1SS and BC2_uni_R. From the authors' description of their analysis: For normalization, 1 million high-quality reads, each with a distinct molecular identifier, were randomly selected from each sample. Reads sharing molecular identifiers were discarded rather than binned into consensus sequences. MiTCR, run with a Q25 quality threshold and the strictest error-elimination algorithm, handled CDR3 identification, clonotype clustering and error correction. Lower-bound total TCR beta diversity was estimated with a nonparametric unseen species model using Euler transformation. TCRdb handled the public reads itself, with Q25 trimming in fastp and clone calling in MiXCR, and kept productive beta chains. CDR3 protein sequences are deduplicated, and each keeps its most common genes and DNA. TCRdb, not the original authors, processed these V and J calls. This sample comprises about 570,000 distinct CDR3 sequences, 27% of them detected only once. Approximately 17% of the sample lies in the top ten.

Donors were about 36 systemically healthy Caucasian individuals from Russia aged roughly 6 to 100 years. Each donor gave approximately 9.3 milliliters of peripheral blood, collected into EDTA-treated Vacutainer tubes. Ficoll-Paque density-gradient centrifugation was used to isolate PBMCs, with at least 6.5 million obtained per sample. Total RNA, at least 5 micrograms per sample, was extracted from PBMCs with Trizol reagent. For every donor, an aliquot of PBMCs went through flow cytometry to measure the percentages of naive CD45RAhigh/CD27high T cells. Overall study results and their limits: A strong correlation was found between observed TCR beta diversity and the percentage of naive T cells measured by flow cytometry. The CMV infection status of donors was not known, potentially confounding age-related changes in expanded clonotypes. The long-lived group showed more naive CD4+ T cells, fewer expanded clones and increased TCR diversity than the aged group, suggesting age selection. Observed TCR beta diversity per million T cells fell roughly linearly with age, and a significant reduction was already apparent by age around 40. Since profiling was done on bulk unsorted PBMCs, naive and antigen-experienced compartments could not be conclusively compared. Estimates of total diversity based on one million sequenced T cells were considered lower bounds and underestimates.

The source is an older woman in good health. Input material: blood.

At the DNA level, the sequence is TGCGCCAGCAGCTTACGGGGCAGCTCCTATAATTCACCCCTCCACTTT. This sequence encodes CASSLRGSSYNSPLHF. The chain was built from TRBV5-1 and TRBJ1-6; TRBD1 is a possible D gene, resting on 5 matching bases. For CDR1 and CDR2, the germline V gene lists SGHRS and YFSETQ. The cysteine opens and the phenylalanine closes a CDR3 of 16 amino acids. Only the CDR3 DNA stays, 48 bases, in frame from base 1. Trimming at the junction amounts to 2 bases on V and 0 bases on J, and the germline ends lie 9 bases apart.